One and the same sample provided the 28 T cell receptor beta chains below, sequenced in a study of beta chain features in type 1 diabetes. General study results and limits: The study found moderately but significantly shorter TCRB CDR3s in all four CD4+ subsets of Type 1 diabetes patients.

No antigen has been identified for these receptors. All of the isolated RNA was reverse transcribed, so expressed TCRB transcripts were sequenced. The protocol was immunoSEQ multiplex PCR, while the TCRdb copy is restricted to in-frame clones and leaves out a portion. The sample shows 100,000 to 150,000 clones, 16% of them seen only once. Sequences were obtained from central memory CD4+ T cells from blood. All receptors derive from a man aged 25 to 40 with type 1 diabetes.

This clone was recorded at least ten times. The V call is TRBV6-6, the J call TRBJ2-5, with D possibly matching TRBD2 (6 bases). The CDR3 runs to 16 residues. Germline V CDR1 and CDR2: MNHNY, SVGAGI (reference sequence). The V end lost 1 base, the J end lost 0 bases, and 12 bases lay between the germline ends. CDR3 sequence reads: CASSYWASANQETQYF. CDR3 nucleotides: TGTGCCAGCAGTTACTGGGCTAGCGCAAACCAAGAGACCCAGTACTTC.

The chain recombines TRBV5-1 with TRBJ2-3; 8 bases agree with TRBD1. J lost 5 bases, V lost 3 bases, and 5 bases had no gene match. CDR3 length equals 14 residues. Germline CDR1 is SGHRS and CDR2 is YFSETQ. CDR3 sequence reads: CASSSRGQKDTQYF. As DNA, the CDR3 is TGCGCCAGCAGCTCCAGGGGGCAGAAAGATACGCAGTATTTT. The full variable domain, rest sourced from reference TRBV5-1 and TRBJ2-3, is KAGVTQTPRYLIKTRGQQVTLSCSPISGHRSVSWYQQTPGQGLQFLFEYFSETQRNKGNFPGRFSGRQFSNSRSEMNVSTLELGDSALYLCASSSRGQKDTQYFGPGTRLTVL.

This clone has a handful of counts. V and J are TRBV29-1 and TRBJ2-3; TRBD2 aligns across 7 bases. The CDR3 is 13 residues long. Germline V gene lookup returns CDR1 SQVTM and CDR2 ANQGSEA. J lost 0 bases, V lost 4 bases, and 1 base had no gene match. For the CDR3, the DNA is TGCAGCGTTGTGCGGGGGAGCACAGATACGCAGTATTTT. Translated: CSVVRGSTDTQYF.

Only a few counts were recorded for this clone. The V call is TRBV7-9, the J call TRBJ2-3, with 8 bases fitting TRBD1. Germline loops: CDR1 SEHNR, CDR2 FQNEAQ (reference sequence). This CDR3 contains 16 residues. V lost 5 bases, J lost 1 base, and 8 bases stayed unmatched. The CDR3 reads CASSLNSGQGTDTQYF. CDR3 nucleotide sequence: TGTGCCAGCAGCCTAAACTCGGGACAGGGCACAGATACGCAGTATTTT.

Comment on this clone: Other DNA sequences in this specimen translate into the identical CDR3. The genes are TRBV19 and TRBJ2-7; D is perhaps TRBD1 (6 bases). Germline CDR1 reads LNHDA; CDR2 reads SQIVND (reference sequence). The V and J ends lost 5 bases and 2 bases respectively, with 10 bases between them. The length of the CDR3 is 13 residues. Here the CDR3 DNA reads TGTGCCAGTAGTCCCACAGGGACCTACGAGCAGTACTTC. As protein: CASSPTGTYEQYF.

The table lists this clone with a few counts. This chain joins TRBV28 and TRBJ1-2, with D hard to call. The CDR3 is 13 amino acids. Germline assignment: CDR1 MDHEN and CDR2 SYDVKM. Deletions cut 5 bases from V and 4 bases from J, with 11 bases between. CDR3 in DNA: TGTGCCAGCAGTCTCTCCGGGATCTATGGCTACACCTTC. Its protein product is CASSLSGIYGYTF.

This chain joins TRBV4-2 and TRBJ2-1; D is unresolved. CDR1 LGHNA and CDR2 YNFKEQ come from the germline V gene. V dropped 1 base and J dropped 0 bases, with 16 bases sitting between them. The CDR3 spans 18 residues. DNA of the CDR3: TGTGCCAGCAGCCAAGCTCCCGTAAACAAAGGCTCCTACAATGAGCAGTTCTTC. It codes for CASSQAPVNKGSYNEQFF.

This rearrangement joins TRBV7-9 to TRBJ2-2, with D perhaps matching TRBD1 (6 bases). The V end lost 4 bases, the J end lost 5 bases, and 8 bases lay between the germline ends. The CDR3 has 13 amino acids. Looked up from germline, CDR1 is SEHNR and CDR2 is FQNEAQ (reference sequence). The CDR3 here is CASSSGQTGELFF. The CDR3 DNA reads TGTGCCAGCAGCTCCGGACAGACCGGGGAGCTGTTTTTT.

This chain uses TRBV10-3 with TRBJ1-5, with a possible D match to TRBD1 (5 bases). This CDR3 has 13 residues. Trimming left V 9 bases short and J 5 bases short, with 14 bases between. In germline, CDR1 is ENHRY, CDR2 SYGVKD. The CDR3 protein is CAIRGSGDQPQHF. The CDR3 nucleotides read TGTGCCATACGGGGATCGGGGGATCAGCCCCAGCATTTT.

V usage is TRBV4-3 and J usage is TRBJ2-6, with D possibly matching TRBD1 (6 bases). Trimming took off 0 bases at V and 2 bases at J, with 8 bases between the two ends. The germline V gene has CDR1 LGHNA and CDR2 YSLEER. The CDR3 contains 16 residues. The CDR3 region is CASSQDSGAGANVLTF. As DNA, the CDR3 is TGCGCCAGCAGCCAAGATTCAGGGGCTGGGGCCAACGTCCTGACTTTC.

This chain uses TRBV29-1 with TRBJ2-1; 7 nucleotides line up with TRBD1. This CDR3 comprises 10 residues. V lost 7 bases, J lost 10 bases, and 4 bases stayed unmatched. CDR1 SQVTM and CDR2 ANQGSEA come from the germline V gene. The CDR3 sequence: CSGGTAEQFF. The CDR3 coding sequence is TGCAGCGGTGGGACAGCCGAGCAGTTCTTC.

This clone showed up just a few times. This CDR3 is CSVEDGISGGTYEQYF. DNA of the CDR3: TGCAGCGTTGAAGATGGCATTAGCGGGGGGACCTACGAGCAGTACTTC. V is TRBV29-1 and J is TRBJ2-7; TRBD2 agrees at 10 bases. Germline values: CDR1 SQVTM, CDR2 ANQGSEA. CDR3 length: 16 residues. J gave up 2 bases and V 0 bases, and 7 bases lay outside the gene matches.

This clone has more than one count but fewer than ten. Sequence at one end of the junction differs from germline and may be a read error. The chain couples TRBV6-5 to TRBJ1-4; no firm D call. Germline V gene data show CDR1 as MNHEY and CDR2 as SVGAGI. The CDR3 totals 13 residues. CDR3 residues: CASSYDSNDKLFF. The CDR3 DNA is TGTGCCAGCAGTTATGACTCTAATGATAAACTGTTTTTT.

This chain connects TRBV4-3 to TRBJ2-3; 9 bases are shared with TRBD2. The trim removed 3 bases at V and 7 bases at J, leaving 2 bases unmatched. Germline CDR1 is LGHNA and CDR2 is YSLEER. There are 13 residues in the CDR3. CDR3 sequence reads: CASSQLAGNTQYF. The CDR3 nucleotides are TGCGCCAGCAGCCAGCTAGCGGGGAATACGCAGTATTTT.

The V and J genes are TRBV7-3 and TRBJ1-1; 10 bases fit TRBD1. Germline lookup yields CDR1 SGHTA and CDR2 FQGTGA. This CDR3 is built from 15 residues. V gave up 5 bases and J gave up 3 bases; unmatched junction bases: 6. The CDR3 region is CASSPRQGAYTEAFF. Here the CDR3 DNA reads TGTGCCAGCAGCCCTCGACAGGGGGCGTACACTGAAGCTTTCTTT.

In its sample, this clone was seen a few times. The gene calls are TRBV6-1 and TRBJ1-5; no definite D call. This CDR3 is 14 amino acids long. V shed 6 bases and J shed 3 bases, with 12 bases lying between them. Germline CDR1 reads MNHNS; CDR2 reads SASEGT. The CDR3 DNA sequence: TGTGCCAGCAGCCCCTCCTCGGCCAATCAGCCCCAGCATTTT. As protein: CASSPSSANQPQHF.

The chain couples TRBV4-3 to TRBJ2-6, with D possibly matching TRBD1 (6 bases). CDR3 size: 18 residues. V dropped 0 bases and J dropped 2 bases, with 14 bases sitting between them. Germline V gives CDR1 LGHNA, CDR2 YSLEER. CDR3: CASSQDLTAGAGANVLTF. The CDR3 DNA is TGCGCCAGCAGCCAAGATCTGACCGCAGGGGCTGGGGCCAACGTCCTGACTTTC.

This sequence joins TRBV4-3 and TRBJ2-5; either TRBD1 or TRBD2 may supply D (6 bases each). Trimming removed 0 bases from V and 4 bases from J, with 15 bases in between. There are 16 residues in the CDR3. Germline V gene lookup returns CDR1 LGHNA and CDR2 YSLEER. The CDR3 sequence: CASSQDRLGGSETQYF. CDR3 bases: TGCGCCAGCAGCCAAGATCGGTTGGGGGGCTCAGAGACCCAGTACTTC.

Comments on this clone: One base separates it from a far larger clone, so it is likely a read error. The J gene is TRBJ2-1, the V gene TRBV5-6; TRBD1 matches 10 bases. The V gene's germline CDR1 is SGHDT and CDR2 YYEEEE. The CDR3 contains 14 residues. V lost 2 bases and J lost 5; bases outside the gene matches: 1. CDR3 sequence: CASSLGTGDNEQFF. Written as DNA, the CDR3 is TGTGCCAGCAGCTTAGGGACAGGGGACAATGAGCAGTTCTTC. Together with reference TRBV5-6 and TRBJ2-1, the CDR3 gives the full variable domain: DAGVTQSPTHLIKTRGQQVTLRCSPKSGHDTVSWYQQALGQGPQFIFQYYEEEERQRGNFPDRFSGHQFPNYSSELNVNALLLGDSALYLCASSLGTGDNEQFFGPGTRLTVL.

This clone was observed a handful of times. This chain joins TRBV29-1 and TRBJ1-1, with a tentative D call TRBD1 (5 bases). In germline, CDR1 is SQVTM, CDR2 ANQGSEA. This CDR3 is 13 amino acids long. V lost 5 bases and J lost 5, with 15 bases in between. The CDR3 coding sequence is TGCAGCGTTAGGGCAGGGAGGGATACTGAAGCTTTCTTT. This gives the protein CSVRAGRDTEAFF.

As concerns this clone: This likely stems from a read error, as it lies one base from a far larger clone. At the DNA level, this CDR3 is encoded by other sequences in the same sample as well. This chain links TRBV30 with TRBJ1-5; D possibly corresponds to TRBD1 (5 bases). Trimming cost V 2 bases and J 0 bases, with 17 bases left between them. Germline values: CDR1 GTSNPN, CDR2 SVGIG (reference sequence). This CDR3 has 17 residues. The CDR3 coding sequence is TGTGCCTGGAGTAGCGGGGGTCGAGGCGGTAGCAATCAGCCCCAGCATTTT. Protein product: CAWSSGGRGGSNQPQHF.

The V and J genes are TRBV9 and TRBJ2-5; D might be TRBD1 (6 bases). The CDR3 covers 15 residues. CDR1 is SGDLS and CDR2 is YYNGEE in the germline V gene. V lost 3 bases and J lost 1, with 13 bases in between. CDR3 nucleotide sequence: TGTGCCAGCAGCGCGTATGGGGGCCTCCAAGAGACCCAGTACTTC. This encodes CASSAYGGLQETQYF.

A few counts support this clone. An end of the junction does not agree with germline; a read error may underlie this. This chain joins TRBV2 and TRBJ1-5; tentative D call: TRBD1 (6 bases). CDR1 is SNHLY, CDR2 FYNNEI, per germline. The CDR3 is 15 amino acids. The CDR3 is CASSEDRAGNHPQHF. The CDR3 DNA reads as TGTGCCAGCAGTGAAGACAGGGCTGGGAATCATCCCCAGCATTTT.

The chain recombines TRBV6-1 with TRBJ1-4, with TRBD1 matching over 7 bases. This CDR3 comprises 15 residues. V shed 1 base, J shed 4 bases, and the junction held 3 bases outside the gene matches. CDR1 and CDR2 (germline): MNHNS, SASEGT. The CDR3 DNA follows: TGTGCCAGCAGTGAAGTGTCAGGGGGTAATGAAAAACTGTTTTTT. Its protein is CASSEVSGGNEKLFF.

This clone was seen a handful of times. The chain joins TRBV28 to TRBJ2-7; D is undetermined. Trimming shortened V by 8 bases and J by 3 bases, and 32 bases separated the two germline ends. The CDR3 runs to 19 residues. In germline, CDR1 is MDHEN, CDR2 SYDVKM. The CDR3 bases are TGTGCCAGCGTACTGAACTCTGGACGGATTCCCCGAACAATCTACGAGCAGTACTTC. Encoded protein: CASVLNSGRIPRTIYEQYF.

The chain carries TRBV30 and TRBJ1-6; 9 bases are a match to TRBD1. V shed 0 bases and J 7 bases; nucleotides not matched to a gene: 4. The CDR3 extends over 15 amino acids. CDR1 is GTSNPN, CDR2 SVGIG, per germline (reference sequence). The CDR3 nucleotides read TGTGCCTGGAGTGTGGGCGGACAGGGGAATTCACCCCTCCACTTT. As protein: CAWSVGGQGNSPLHF.

This clone was counted many times. The chain joins TRBV2 to TRBJ1-2; 7 bases map to TRBD1. The V gene's germline CDR1 is SNHLY and CDR2 FYNNEI. V shed 4 bases and J 10 bases; nucleotides not matched to a gene: 6. This CDR3 has 12 residues. This CDR3 reads CASSVGTVDYTF. In DNA, the CDR3 is TGTGCCAGCAGTGTCGGGACAGTGGACTACACCTTC.

The chain recombines TRBV2 with TRBJ2-1; 9 positions agree with TRBD1. The trim removed 2 bases at V and 8 bases at J, leaving 7 bases unmatched. Per germline, CDR1 SNHLY and CDR2 FYNNEI. CDR3 size: 15 residues. CDR3 in amino acids: CASSERTGGGDEQFF. The CDR3 DNA is TGTGCCAGCAGTGAACGTACAGGGGGCGGAGATGAGCAGTTCTTC.